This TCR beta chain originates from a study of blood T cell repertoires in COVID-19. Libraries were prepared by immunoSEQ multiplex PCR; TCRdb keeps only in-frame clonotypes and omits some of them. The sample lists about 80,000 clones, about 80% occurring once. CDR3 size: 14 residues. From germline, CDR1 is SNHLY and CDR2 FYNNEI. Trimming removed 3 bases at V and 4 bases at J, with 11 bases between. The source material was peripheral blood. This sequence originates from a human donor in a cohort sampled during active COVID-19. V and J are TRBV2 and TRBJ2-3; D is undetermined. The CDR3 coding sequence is TGTGCCAGCAGTGATAAGGTAGCATCAGATACGCAGTATTTT. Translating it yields CASSDKVASDTQYF.